Listed below are T cell receptor beta chains from one sample, sequenced in a study of control samples from healthy donors and cancer patients. Clones were sequenced by immunoSEQ multiplex PCR, and TCRdb holds only the in-frame ones, with some missing. This table has under 200,000 clones, roughly 89% appearing once. Sequencing input: blood. The receptors here all came from a woman in her thirties in good health. Both conserved end residues are trimmed from each CDR3. Fields, in order: clone size, V gene, D gene, J gene, CDR3 protein. The D gene is left open where the match is weak. Not every row has a clone size; where given, it reads once, few, many or a size class.

abundance: NA; v_gene: TRBV9; d_gene: TRBD1; j_gene: TRBJ1-2; CDR3aa: ASSVEQGAGYGYT
abundance: NA; v_gene: TRBV7-8; d_gene: NA; j_gene: TRBJ2-3; CDR3aa: ASSLWFNTQY
abundance: once; v_gene: TRBV12-3/TRBV12-4; d_gene: NA; j_gene: TRBJ2-1; CDR3aa: ASSSGRYNEQF
abundance: NA; v_gene: TRBV5-6; d_gene: TRBD1; j_gene: TRBJ2-3; CDR3aa: ASSVGQGWTDTQY
abundance: NA; v_gene: TRBV15; d_gene: TRBD1; j_gene: TRBJ1-1; CDR3aa: ATSRDRGPTEAF
abundance: NA; v_gene: TRBV25-1; d_gene: NA; j_gene: TRBJ2-3; CDR3aa: ASGRPGTDTQY
abundance: NA; v_gene: TRBV7-3; d_gene: TRBD1; j_gene: TRBJ1-1; CDR3aa: ASSSGTGYTEAF
abundance: NA; v_gene: TRBV19; d_gene: NA; j_gene: TRBJ2-2; CDR3aa: ASSMGLGTNTGELF
abundance: NA; v_gene: TRBV6-5; d_gene: NA; j_gene: TRBJ2-1; CDR3aa: ASRKPTAYNEQF
abundance: once; v_gene: TRBV28; d_gene: NA; j_gene: TRBJ2-6; CDR3aa: ASSSYASGANVLT
abundance: NA; v_gene: TRBV18; d_gene: NA; j_gene: TRBJ1-5; CDR3aa: ASSPGTQPQH
abundance: NA; v_gene: TRBV5-1; d_gene: NA; j_gene: TRBJ1-6; CDR3aa: ASSVGSSNSPLH
abundance: NA; v_gene: TRBV6-5; d_gene: NA; j_gene: TRBJ1-5; CDR3aa: ASSYSDRPNQPQH
abundance: NA; v_gene: TRBV18; d_gene: NA; j_gene: TRBJ2-3; CDR3aa: ASSPQGSTDTQY
abundance: once; v_gene: TRBV5-4; d_gene: NA; j_gene: TRBJ2-7; CDR3aa: ASSLFPKLEVDEQY
abundance: once; v_gene: TRBV11-3; d_gene: NA; j_gene: TRBJ1-6; CDR3aa: ASSLTQDSPLH
abundance: NA; v_gene: TRBV2; d_gene: NA; j_gene: TRBJ1-6; CDR3aa: ASSEGGTGNSPLH
abundance: once; v_gene: TRBV9; d_gene: NA; j_gene: TRBJ2-7; CDR3aa: ASSPEGLTYEQY
abundance: NA; v_gene: TRBV27; d_gene: TRBD1; j_gene: TRBJ1-2; CDR3aa: ASSLSPTSDRGPNYGYT
abundance: NA; v_gene: TRBV18; d_gene: NA; j_gene: TRBJ1-4; CDR3aa: ASSPGTANEKLF
abundance: NA; v_gene: TRBV2; d_gene: NA; j_gene: TRBJ1-6; CDR3aa: ASSDESSYNSPLH
abundance: NA; v_gene: TRBV6-5; d_gene: TRBD1; j_gene: TRBJ1-3; CDR3aa: ASSRTGAGNTIY
abundance: NA; v_gene: TRBV30; d_gene: NA; j_gene: TRBJ1-1; CDR3aa: AWNRQAEAF
abundance: NA; v_gene: TRBV4-3; d_gene: TRBD1; j_gene: TRBJ1-4; CDR3aa: ASSQGQGGHEKLF
abundance: NA; v_gene: TRBV12-3/TRBV12-4; d_gene: NA; j_gene: TRBJ2-7; CDR3aa: ASSRGPFEQY
abundance: NA; v_gene: TRBV6-5; d_gene: TRBD2; j_gene: TRBJ2-3; CDR3aa: ASSYTWTSGDTQY
abundance: NA; v_gene: TRBV29-1; d_gene: TRBD1; j_gene: TRBJ1-5; CDR3aa: SVTGQGGNQPQH
abundance: NA; v_gene: TRBV12-3/TRBV12-4; d_gene: NA; j_gene: TRBJ2-3; CDR3aa: ASSLYTQY
abundance: NA; v_gene: TRBV7-3; d_gene: TRBD2; j_gene: TRBJ2-3; CDR3aa: ASSRTSGGSTDTQY
abundance: NA; v_gene: TRBV5-1; d_gene: TRBD1; j_gene: TRBJ2-1; CDR3aa: ASSLGGQGAYNEQF
abundance: NA; v_gene: TRBV18; d_gene: TRBD1; j_gene: TRBJ2-7; CDR3aa: ASSLPDRGLYEQY
abundance: NA; v_gene: TRBV20-1; d_gene: NA; j_gene: TRBJ1-6; CDR3aa: SARVDSPLH